Following are 32 T cell receptor beta chains from one sample sequenced in a study of shared clonotypes between healthy human individuals. Repertoires were generated with immunoSEQ multiplex PCR, while TCRdb's copy carries only in-frame clones and drops some. The table lists about 660,000 clones, over 65% of them singletons, with about 1.8% in the top ten. Sequencing was performed on memory CD4+ T cells sorted from blood. The subset denotes: CD45RA-negative fraction. These receptors all stem from a woman aged 25 to 45 in good health.

Note on this clone: Different DNA sequences within this sample yield the same CDR3. The rearrangement uses TRBV5-1 and TRBJ2-3, with unresolved D. V was pared by 2 bases and J by 0 bases, with 7 bases between. In germline, CDR1 is SGHRS, CDR2 YFSETQ. CDR3 size: 14 residues. The CDR3 nucleotides read TGCGCCAGCAGCTTTCTGTCTAGCACAGATACGCAGTATTTT. Translation gives CASSFLSSTDTQYF.

The chain links TRBV5-6 to TRBJ2-3; TRBD2 matches 12 bases. CDR1 SGHDT and CDR2 YYEEEE come from the germline V gene. The V and J ends lost 4 bases and 5 bases, in that order; junction bases with no gene match: 17. The CDR3 has 19 amino acids. The CDR3 coding sequence is TGTGCCAGCAGCCTAAGACTAGCGGGAGTATTCCGCCTAGTAGATACGCAGTATTTT. Encoded protein: CASSLRLAGVFRLVDTQYF.

The gene calls are TRBV2 and TRBJ1-1, with D perhaps matching TRBD1 (6 bases). Trimming stripped 8 bases from V and 0 bases from J, with 22 bases between. This CDR3 has 17 amino acids. Germline V lookup: CDR1 SNHLY, CDR2 FYNNEI. CDR3 sequence: CASRSGTLPLMNTEAFF. The CDR3 DNA is TGTGCCAGCCGTTCCGGGACACTGCCCTTAATGAACACTGAAGCTTTCTTT.

This chain uses TRBV28 with TRBJ2-7, with a weak D call TRBD1 (6 bases). The CDR3 sequence is 14 residues long. V lost 5 bases and J 2 bases, leaving 13 bases between the germline ends. In germline, CDR1 is MDHEN, CDR2 SYDVKM. The CDR3 DNA reads as TGTGCCAGCAGTACCACAGGGCCCCCCTACGAGCAGTACTTC. It codes for CASSTTGPPYEQYF. The full variable domain, rest sourced from reference TRBV28 and TRBJ2-7, is DVKVTQSSRYLVKRTGEKVFLECVQDMDHENMFWYRQDPGLGLRLIYFSYDVKMKEKGDIPEGYSVSREKKERFSLILESASTNQTSMYLCASSTTGPPYEQYFGPGTRLTVT.

This chain links TRBV2 with TRBJ2-1; 10 positions agree with TRBD2. The V segment lost 5 bases and the J segment 7 bases; nucleotides outside the gene matches: 8. From germline, CDR1 is SNHLY and CDR2 FYNNEI. This CDR3 spans 15 amino acids. The CDR3 loop is CASSQGASGSNEQFF. The CDR3 nucleotides are TGTGCCAGCAGTCAGGGGGCTAGCGGGAGTAATGAGCAGTTCTTC. The variable domain in full, with the rest retrieved from reference TRBV2 and TRBJ2-1, is EPEVTQTPSHQVTQMGQEVILRCVPISNHLYFYWYRQILGQKVEFLVSFYNNEISEKSEIFDDQFSVERPDGSNFTLKIRSTKLEDSAMYFCASSQGASGSNEQFFGPGTRLTVL.

The chain is built from TRBV5-1 and TRBJ1-5; D gene uncertain. The CDR3 length is 16 residues. V was shortened by 1 base and J by 3 bases, with 14 bases between the two germline ends. CDR1 is SGHRS and CDR2 is YFSETQ in the germline V gene. CDR3 nucleotide sequence: TGCGCCAGCAGCTTGCGAAACCAGGACCCCAATCAGCCCCAGCATTTT. Translated: CASSLRNQDPNQPQHF.

This clone was seen a single time. This chain uses TRBV19 with TRBJ2-7; no reliable D call. The V end lost 5 bases, the J end lost 7 bases, and 12 bases lay between the germline ends. CDR1 LNHDA and CDR2 SQIVND come from the germline V gene (reference sequence). The CDR3 consists of 12 residues. The CDR3 region has the DNA TGTGCCAGTAGTCCCGGCCCTGGAGAGCAGTACTTC. This sequence encodes CASSPGPGEQYF.

The gene calls are TRBV2 and TRBJ2-7, with 7 bases matching TRBD2. The length of the CDR3 is 15 residues. Germline trimming cut 3 bases from V and 2 bases from J; bases unmatched to any gene: 7. CDR1 is SNHLY and CDR2 is FYNNEI in the germline V gene. The CDR3 sequence: CASSDPAGVAYEQYF. CDR3 nucleotides: TGTGCCAGCAGTGACCCCGCGGGGGTAGCCTACGAGCAGTACTTC.

The V call is TRBV19, the J call TRBJ2-7; weak D call: TRBD2 (6 bases). The germline V and J ends were trimmed by 4 bases and 2 bases, with 12 bases remaining between them. The CDR3 contains 14 residues. Germline values: CDR1 LNHDA, CDR2 SQIVND (reference sequence). Written as DNA, the CDR3 is TGTGCCAGTAGTAGCCCGGGACTTGCCTACGAGCAGTACTTC. It yields the protein CASSSPGLAYEQYF.

J is TRBJ2-3 and V is TRBV6-5, with 8 bases lining up with TRBD1. V lost 6 bases to trimming and J lost 2 bases; unmatched junction nucleotides: 7. CDR1 is MNHEY and CDR2 is SVGAGI in the germline V gene. The CDR3 is 15 residues long. In nucleotides, the CDR3 is TGTGCCAGCAGCCGCCGGACAGGGACCACAGATACGCAGTATTTT. Its protein is CASSRRTGTTDTQYF.

This clone has at least ten counts. Other DNA sequences in this specimen translate into the identical CDR3. The rearrangement joins TRBV6-5 to TRBJ1-1; no firm D call. The V gene lost 10 bases and the J gene lost 4 bases, with 10 bases spanning the gap. The CDR3 contains 11 residues. Germline lookup yields CDR1 MNHEY and CDR2 SVGAGI. The CDR3 DNA follows: TGTGCCACCTCCCGGGGCACTGAAGCTTTCTTT. The encoded protein is CATSRGTEAFF.

The CDR3 DNA is TGCGCCAGCAGCTTGAGTTCTAGGGAGACCCAGTACTTC. It yields the protein CASSLSSRETQYF. The chain employs TRBV5-1 and TRBJ2-5; D is undetermined. Deletions cut 1 base from V and 5 bases from J, with 9 bases between. The CDR3 length is 13 residues. Germline CDR1 is SGHRS and CDR2 is YFSETQ.

This clone has just a few counts. Other DNA sequences in the sample encode the same CDR3. The chain uses TRBV5-1 and TRBJ2-7, with TRBD1 identical over 7 bases. Germline CDR1 is SGHRS and CDR2 is YFSETQ. CDR3 length: 14 residues. V lost 3 bases to trimming and J lost 6 bases; unmatched junction nucleotides: 9. CDR3 loop: CASSSGTAGIEQYF. The DNA for the CDR3 is TGCGCCAGCAGCTCAGGGACAGCAGGAATCGAGCAGTACTTC.

The V and J genes are TRBV5-1 and TRBJ2-7, with TRBD1 as a possible D gene (6 bases). Per the germline V gene, CDR1 is SGHRS and CDR2 is YFSETQ. Trimming took off 3 bases at V and 5 bases at J, with 12 bases between the two ends. This CDR3 has 13 residues. The CDR3 sequence is CASSSQGRHEQYF. The CDR3 bases are TGCGCCAGCAGCTCTCAGGGGCGCCACGAGCAGTACTTC. Looking up the rest from reference TRBV5-1 and TRBJ2-7 gives the full variable domain: KAGVTQTPRYLIKTRGQQVTLSCSPISGHRSVSWYQQTPGQGLQFLFEYFSETQRNKGNFPGRFSGRQFSNSRSEMNVSTLELGDSALYLCASSSQGRHEQYFGPGTRLTVT.

The CDR3 here is CASSLEIEAFF. For the CDR3, the DNA is TGTGCCAGCAGCCTAGAGATTGAAGCTTTCTTT. The rearrangement uses TRBV2 and TRBJ1-1; D remains ambiguous. This CDR3 is 11 amino acids long. V shed 6 bases and J shed 7 bases, with 9 bases lying between them. Looked up from germline, CDR1 is SNHLY and CDR2 is FYNNEI.

This clone was seen at least ten times. The CDR3 bases are TGTGCCAGCAGCCCTACGGTGACAGCCCTATCCTACAATGAGCAGTTCTTC. Its translation: CASSPTVTALSYNEQFF. The J gene is TRBJ2-1, the V gene TRBV7-8; possible D gene TRBD1, 5 bases. Germline V CDR1 and CDR2: SGHVS, FQNEAQ. This CDR3 has 17 residues. Between the trimmed V and J ends, which lost 5 bases and 1 base, there was a span of 18 bases.

In this sample, this clone turned up a few times. The chain employs TRBV5-1 and TRBJ1-4; no firm D call. Germline CDR1 SGHRS, CDR2 YFSETQ. Trimming took 4 bases from V and 8 from J, leaving 12 bases between them. The CDR3 runs 13 residues. The CDR3 reads CASSPTWREKLFF. The CDR3 nucleotides read TGCGCCAGCAGCCCCACATGGCGCGAAAAACTGTTTTTT.

The chain recombines TRBV6-6 with TRBJ2-1; TRBD2 agrees at 12 bases. The CDR3 runs to 16 residues. Germline CDR1 is MNHNY and CDR2 is SVGAGI (reference sequence). Trimming cost V 6 bases and J 7 bases; bases outside gene matches: 10. For the CDR3, the DNA is TGTGCCAGCAGCTTCCCGGGACTAGCGGGTACAAATGAGCAGTTCTTC. It yields the protein CASSFPGLAGTNEQFF.

This clone has only one observation. The chain has TRBV9 and TRBJ1-4, with 12 bases fitting TRBD1. CDR1 is SGDLS, CDR2 YYNGEE, per germline. The CDR3 contains 17 residues. V was pared by 3 bases and J by 4 bases, with 7 bases of the junction left unmatched. The CDR3 coding sequence is TGTGCCAGCAGCGAAAGGGACAGGGGGCTCAGTAATGAAAAACTGTTTTTT. It specifies CASSERDRGLSNEKLFF.

The chain carries TRBV25-1 and TRBJ1-1; D unresolved. This CDR3 is built from 11 residues. The germline gives CDR1 MGHDK, CDR2 SYGVNS. Between the trimmed V and J ends, which lost 10 bases and 1 base, there was a span of 7 bases. The CDR3, as DNA: TGTGCCACCTGGAAGAACACTGAAGCTTTCTTT. It translates to CATWKNTEAFF.

The rearrangement uses TRBV9 and TRBJ2-3; TRBD2 is a possible D gene (5 bases). The CDR3 is made up of 16 amino acids. From germline, CDR1 is SGDLS and CDR2 YYNGEE. Deletions cut 0 bases from V and 0 bases from J, with 11 bases between. The CDR3 loop is CASSVVEGGSTDTQYF. The CDR3 DNA follows: TGTGCCAGCAGCGTAGTAGAAGGAGGTAGCACAGATACGCAGTATTTT.

The chain recombines TRBV4-1 with TRBJ2-5, with TRBD1 as a possible D gene (6 bases). Germline V gives CDR1 MGHRA, CDR2 YSYEKL. V shed 1 base and J shed 7 bases, with 16 bases lying between them. The CDR3 contains 15 residues. CDR3 nucleotides: TGCGCCAGCAGCCAAGTCGCTCGGGACACCCGGACCCAGTACTTC. It codes for CASSQVARDTRTQYF.

The chain combines TRBV15 with TRBJ1-2; 8 nucleotides agree with TRBD1. CDR1 LNHNV and CDR2 YYDKDF come from the germline V gene (reference sequence). CDR3 length: 15 amino acids. V lost 0 bases to trimming and J lost 4 bases; unmatched junction nucleotides: 4. CDR3 residues: CATSREDREAYGYTF. The CDR3, as DNA: TGTGCCACCAGCAGAGAGGACAGGGAGGCCTATGGCTACACCTTC.

This clone was seen more than once but under ten times. The J gene is TRBJ1-2, the V gene TRBV7-6; 9 positions match TRBD1. V lost 6 bases and J lost 7; bases outside the gene matches: 9. Germline assignment: CDR1 SGHVS and CDR2 FNYEAQ. The CDR3 loop spans 14 amino acids. CDR3 nucleotide sequence: TGTGCCAGCAGTAATACAGGGGGCGCAGGTGGCTACACCTTC. Translated: CASSNTGGAGGYTF.

This clone was seen a handful of times. The rearrangement joins TRBV6-1 to TRBJ1-1, with D possibly matching TRBD1 (6 bases). Trimming shortened V by 5 bases and J by 1 base, and 14 bases separated the two germline ends. Germline CDR1 is MNHNS and CDR2 is SASEGT. The CDR3 has 15 amino acids. The CDR3 nucleotides are TGTGCCAGCAGTTCTGGGGGGGCCCAGAACACTGAAGCTTTCTTT. It specifies CASSSGGAQNTEAFF.

The chain carries TRBV9 and TRBJ2-3, with D possibly matching TRBD2 (6 bases). CDR3 length equals 16 residues. V was shortened by 4 bases and J by 3 bases, with 18 bases between the two germline ends. The V gene's germline CDR1 is SGDLS and CDR2 YYNGEE. Here the CDR3 DNA reads TGTGCCAGCAGCACGACTGGTAGCGGACTAACAGATACGCAGTATTTT. This codes for CASSTTGSGLTDTQYF.

V and J are TRBV28 and TRBJ2-7, with 8 bases identical to TRBD2. Losses at the gene ends were 4 bases for V and 7 bases for J; bases not matched to a gene: 12. CDR3 length equals 15 residues. Looked up from germline, CDR1 is MDHEN and CDR2 is SYDVKM. CDR3 protein: CASSSAGTSDGEQYF. The DNA for the CDR3 is TGTGCCAGCAGTTCCGCCGGGACTAGTGACGGGGAGCAGTACTTC.

The rearrangement joins TRBV6-5 to TRBJ1-2; no reliable D call. CDR1 and CDR2 (germline): MNHEY, SVGAGI. V was pared by 0 bases and J by 4 bases, with 9 bases between. The CDR3 consists of 14 residues. In DNA, the CDR3 is TGTGCCAGCAGTTACTCGATGCAGACCTATGGCTACACCTTC. As protein: CASSYSMQTYGYTF.

This sequence joins TRBV19 and TRBJ1-2, with unresolved D. Per the germline V gene, CDR1 is LNHDA and CDR2 is SQIVND (reference sequence). V shed 1 base and J shed 8 bases, with 17 bases lying between them. The CDR3 is 15 residues long. This CDR3 is CASSIGEGRILGYTF. CDR3 in DNA: TGTGCCAGTAGTATAGGGGAAGGCCGTATCCTGGGCTACACCTTC.

V usage is TRBV7-9 and J usage is TRBJ2-5; D may be TRBD1 or TRBD2 (5 bases each). There are 16 residues in the CDR3. The V gene lost 1 base and the J gene lost 5 bases, with 17 bases spanning the gap. The germline CDR1 and CDR2 sequences are SEHNR and FQNEAQ (reference sequence). The CDR3 is CASSLGHGTLSETQYF. CDR3 bases: TGTGCCAGCAGCTTAGGTCACGGGACCCTTAGCGAGACCCAGTACTTC.

V and J are TRBV11-2 and TRBJ2-3; TRBD2 aligns across 8 bases. The CDR3 runs to 15 residues. J lost 4 bases, V lost 1 base, and 4 bases had no gene match. CDR1 is SGHAT, CDR2 FQNNGV, per germline. The CDR3, as DNA: TGTGCCAGCAGCTTAGCGGGAGGGCCAGCAGATACGCAGTATTTT. Protein: CASSLAGGPADTQYF. Drawing the rest from reference TRBV11-2 and TRBJ2-3, the complete variable domain is EAGVAQSPRYKIIEKRQSVAFWCNPISGHATLYWYQQILGQGPKLLIQFQNNGVVDDSQLPKDRFSAERLKGVDSTLKIQPAKLEDSAVYLCASSLAGGPADTQYFGPGTRLTVL.

J is TRBJ1-5 and V is TRBV19; a possible D gene is TRBD1 (6 bases). This CDR3 comprises 16 residues. Per the germline V gene, CDR1 is LNHDA and CDR2 is SQIVND (reference sequence). The ends were cut back, 1 base at V and 5 bases at J, with 15 bases in the middle. In DNA form, the CDR3 reads TGTGCCAGTAGTATAGGATTAACAGGGAGGGATCAGCCCCAGCATTTT. This encodes CASSIGLTGRDQPQHF.